Listed below are T cell receptor beta chains from one sample, sequenced in a study of identical twins. TCRdb re-derived calls from the 5' RACE reads in MiXCR, one entry per CDR3 protein. The sample shows hundreds of thousands of distinct CDR3 sequences, roughly 20% of them seen only once. Separately, the same data were catalogued under a study of T cells expressing NK-cell markers.

Sequencing was carried out using PBMCs. The receptors were gathered from a woman aged 18 to 35 in good health. CDR3s leave out the opening cysteine and the closing phenylalanine or tryptophan. Each record gives: CDR3 protein, D gene, V gene, J gene, clone size. D genes are given only for firm matches. Clone size appears in some rows only: once, few, many, or a class for an expanded clone.

CDR3: ACSTPGPAYEQY
D: .
V: TRBV30
J: TRBJ2-7
size: once

CDR3: SAEGAPETQY
D: TRBD1
V: TRBV20-1
J: TRBJ2-5
size: .

CDR3: ASSQGPQREQY
D: .
V: TRBV5-8
J: TRBJ2-7
size: .

CDR3: ASSLIQGNQPQH
D: TRBD1
V: TRBV12-3/TRBV12-4
J: TRBJ1-5
size: few

CDR3: ASSPLTGTSEQY
D: TRBD1
V: TRBV7-9
J: TRBJ2-7
size: .

CDR3: ASSQRRVEQF
D: .
V: TRBV3-1
J: TRBJ2-1
size: .

CDR3: SVGKWLAHEQF
D: .
V: TRBV29-1
J: TRBJ2-1
size: .

CDR3: ASSYRLAATDTQY
D: TRBD2
V: TRBV6-5
J: TRBJ2-3
size: few

CDR3: ASSLAGQGMGANVLT
D: .
V: TRBV5-5
J: TRBJ2-6
size: .

CDR3: ASRTSGGGNEQF
D: TRBD2
V: TRBV6-2/TRBV6-3
J: TRBJ2-1
size: few

CDR3: ASSPRDRQANTGELF
D: TRBD1
V: TRBV18
J: TRBJ2-2
size: .

CDR3: ASHPAGFDEQY
D: .
V: TRBV28
J: TRBJ2-7
size: .

CDR3: SASGRGGGTDTQY
D: .
V: TRBV20-1
J: TRBJ2-3
size: few

CDR3: ASSDLAGEETQY
D: TRBD2
V: TRBV6-2/TRBV6-3
J: TRBJ2-5
size: .

CDR3: AVSGTRRTDTQY
D: .
V: TRBV6-1
J: TRBJ2-3
size: many